The clone carrying this TCR beta chain has at least ten counts. Trimming left V 6 bases short and J 2 bases short, with 8 bases between. This CDR3 has 12 amino acids. Germline CDR1 reads MNHNY; CDR2 reads SVGAGI (reference sequence). The data derive from a study of human T cells and chemical hapten exposure. Time point here: pre-sensitization, week 0. Indicated treatment: therapeutic diphenylcyclopropenone sensitization with weekly scalp DPC. From whole blood left unfractionated, total RNA was extracted. Staff drew blood before applying each patch test. TCRdb recomputed calls from the RACE reads with MiXCR, one row per CDR3 protein. The sample contains tens of thousands of distinct CDR3 sequences, 9.5% to 10% of which appear only once.

The source material was whole blood, sampled in connection with sensitization to the hapten diphenylcyclopropenone (DPC). The chain carries TRBV6-6 and TRBJ2-7, with D uncertain. The receptor comes from a young woman with alopecia areata. Some clones in this sample may be carry-over from other donors' samples. CDR3 protein: CASSEDPYEQYF. The DNA of the CDR3 is TGTGCCAGCAGCGAGGATCCCTACGAGCAGTACTTC.